These 14 T cell receptor beta chains were all obtained from the same sample, sequenced in a study of T cells after yellow fever vaccination. Via MiXCR, TCRdb re-called the 5' RACE reads, giving one row per CDR3 protein. The table has tens of thousands of distinct CDR3 sequences, 7.4% seen once. The source was CD8+ T cells sorted from PBMCs, collected 15 days after the yellow fever booster vaccination. These receptor sequences come from a man aged 25 to 40 who received the YFV17D yellow fever vaccine.

This clonotype was observed many times. The chain joins TRBV4-2 to TRBJ2-7, with a tentative D call TRBD2 (6 bases). The V gene's germline CDR1 is LGHNA and CDR2 YNFKEQ. V was cut by 1 base and J by 6 bases, with 13 bases left in between. The CDR3 sequence is 14 residues long. The CDR3 here is CASSQVGEDGEQYF. In nucleotides, the CDR3 is TGTGCCAGCAGCCAAGTTGGGGAGGACGGCGAGCAGTACTTC.

In its sample, this clonotype was seen many times. V is TRBV4-3 and J is TRBJ1-2; tentatively, D is TRBD1 (5 bases). The CDR3 covers 17 residues. The germline V and J ends were trimmed by 3 bases and 8 bases, with 25 bases remaining between them. Germline loops: CDR1 LGHNA, CDR2 YSLEER. The CDR3 DNA reads as TGCGCCAGCAGCCAGGTTACCGGGACGGGACGTTTGATGGGCTACACCTTC. Its protein product is CASSQVTGTGRLMGYTF.

This clonotype was seen repeatedly, ten times or more. The J gene is TRBJ2-5, the V gene TRBV7-6, with 7 bases lining up with TRBD2. Looked up from germline, CDR1 is SGHVS and CDR2 is FNYEAQ. The CDR3 contains 15 residues. The V segment lost 4 bases and the J segment 5 bases; nucleotides outside the gene matches: 10. The CDR3 DNA is TGTGCCAGCAGCTCCCGGACTAGTTCGGTGGAGACCCAGTACTTC. Translating gives CASSSRTSSVETQYF.

This clonotype was counted a few times. CDR3 nucleotide sequence: TGCGCCAGCAGCCCGACCCCTGCTCGGGAGATGGAGCAGTTCTTC. Residues: CASSPTPAREMEQFF. This chain links TRBV4-3 with TRBJ2-1, with D possibly matching TRBD2 (6 bases). Germline V gene sequence: CDR1 LGHNA, CDR2 YSLEER. The CDR3 runs 15 residues. Trimming pared 4 bases from V and 10 bases from J, leaving 20 bases between.

The chain joins TRBV7-9 to TRBJ2-2, with a weak D call TRBD1 (6 bases). CDR1 SEHNR and CDR2 FQNEAQ come from the germline V gene (reference sequence). Trimming shortened V by 1 base and J by 5 bases, and 23 bases separated the two germline ends. The CDR3 is 19 amino acids. The CDR3 DNA follows: TGTGCCAGCAGCTTAGAGTTCTTTGTCGAGGGGGTGAGGACCGGGGAGCTGTTTTTT. As protein: CASSLEFFVEGVRTGELFF.

The sample holds many counts of this clonotype. The chain uses TRBV20-1 and TRBJ2-7; D is unresolved. The V gene's germline CDR1 is DFQATT and CDR2 SNEGSKA (reference sequence). V lost 7 bases to trimming and J lost 4 bases, with 11 bases between them. The CDR3 sequence is 11 residues long. The CDR3 region is CSGLRGYEQYF. Here the CDR3 DNA reads TGCAGTGGCCTCCGTGGGTACGAGCAGTACTTC.

This clonotype was counted many times. V is TRBV2 and J is TRBJ2-7; D might be TRBD1 (7 bases). V was trimmed by 6 bases and J by 2 bases, leaving 17 bases between them. CDR3 length: 15 amino acids. Germline CDR1 reads SNHLY; CDR2 reads FYNNEI. CDR3 coding DNA: TGTGCCAGCAGGCAGACAGGGACTCAGACCTACGAGCAGTACTTC. Residues: CASRQTGTQTYEQYF.

In this sample, this clonotype turned up a few times. V is TRBV6-5 and J is TRBJ2-3; 9 nucleotides match TRBD2. The CDR3 extends over 17 amino acids. CDR1 and CDR2 (germline): MNHEY, SVGAGI. V was clipped by 2 bases and J by 1 base; unmatched bases: 7. CDR3 region: CASSYGPGLAGTDTQYF. The CDR3 bases are TGTGCCAGCAGTTACGGTCCGGGACTAGCAGGCACAGATACGCAGTATTTT.

This clonotype was counted many times. This rearrangement joins TRBV9 to TRBJ2-7; D is possibly TRBD1 or TRBD2 (5 bases each). The CDR3 loop spans 15 amino acids. The ends were cut back, 1 base at V and 2 bases at J, with 13 bases in the middle. Looked up from germline, CDR1 is SGDLS and CDR2 is YYNGEE. CDR3 DNA sequence: TGTGCCAGCAGCGTATATCGGGACCCCCCCTACGAGCAGTACTTC. It specifies CASSVYRDPPYEQYF. The entire variable domain, with the rest obtained from reference TRBV9 and TRBJ2-7, is as follows: DSGVTQTPKHLITATGQRVTLRCSPRSGDLSVYWYQQSLDQGLQFLIQYYNGEERAKGNILERFSAQQFPDLHSELNLSSLELGDSALYFCASSVYRDPPYEQYFGPGTRLTVT.

This clonotype was picked up many times. This rearrangement joins TRBV7-9 to TRBJ2-3; D perhaps matches TRBD2 (6 bases). The CDR3 loop spans 13 amino acids. CDR1 and CDR2 (germline): SEHNR, FQNEAQ (reference sequence). With 4 bases removed from V and 8 bases from J, the gap between germline ends came to 13 bases. This CDR3 is CASSSPTGGTQYF. DNA for the CDR3: TGTGCCAGCAGCTCACCAACCGGGGGTACGCAGTATTTT.

This clonotype showed up many times. This chain uses TRBV7-6 with TRBJ2-2; 8 bases are shared with TRBD2. Per germline, CDR1 SGHVS and CDR2 FNYEAQ. This CDR3 has 16 residues. V shed 6 bases and J 0 bases; nucleotides not matched to a gene: 6. CDR3 loop: CASSRISGTNTGELFF. CDR3 sequence (DNA): TGTGCCAGCAGTCGTATTAGCGGGACGAACACCGGGGAGCTGTTTTTT.

The table lists this clonotype with many counts. This chain uses TRBV5-1 with TRBJ2-7; no reliable D call. This CDR3 spans 13 amino acids. The germline CDR1 and CDR2 sequences are SGHRS and YFSETQ. The V gene lost 2 bases and the J gene lost 2 bases, with 8 bases spanning the gap. Here the CDR3 DNA reads TGCGCCAGCAGCTTTGATATGACCTACGAGCAGTACTTC. Translation: CASSFDMTYEQYF.

The sample holds many counts of this clonotype. The rearrangement uses TRBV6-2 or TRBV6-3 and TRBJ1-2; 7 bases are shared with TRBD1. This CDR3 has 19 amino acids. The V and J ends lost 2 bases and 4 bases, in that order; junction bases with no gene match: 19. Germline V lookup: CDR1 MNHEY, CDR2 SVGEGT. CDR3 coding DNA: TGTGCCAGCAGTTACCCTCATTCACTTGACAGGGATGATTCCTATGGCTACACCTTC. The encoded protein is CASSYPHSLDRDDSYGYTF.

This clonotype has ten or more counts. The rearrangement links TRBV7-9 to TRBJ2-1, with D uncertain. The V gene lost 2 bases and the J gene lost 6 bases, with 5 bases spanning the gap. Germline CDR1 SEHNR, CDR2 FQNEAQ (reference sequence). The CDR3 runs 12 residues. In DNA, the CDR3 is TGTGCCAGCAGCTTACACGGCAATGAGCAGTTCTTC. It is translated as CASSLHGNEQFF.